The 29 T cell receptor beta chains presented below share a single source sample, sequenced in a study of T cell responses to AZD1222 COVID-19 vaccine. Some clones are missing from TCRdb's copy, which holds only in-frame ones; the method was immunoSEQ multiplex PCR. The data hold around 150,000 clones, with approximately 90% observed a single time. The sample consisted of peripheral blood, taken 28 days after the second AZD1222 dose. These receptors all stem from an adult who received the AZD1222 COVID-19 vaccine.

This clone was detected only once. V usage is TRBV11-2 and J usage is TRBJ1-3; D unresolved. V was pared by 5 bases and J by 4 bases, with 9 bases between. Germline V gene lookup returns CDR1 SGHAT and CDR2 FQNNGV. The length of the CDR3 is 13 residues. The chain's CDR3 is CASSRDRGNTIYF. The CDR3 DNA sequence: TGTGCCAGCAGCCGCGACCGGGGAAACACCATATATTTT.

The V and J genes are TRBV19 and TRBJ1-2; 7 nucleotides agree with TRBD1. Germline CDR1 LNHDA, CDR2 SQIVND (reference sequence). Trimming at V came to 6 bases and at J to 2 bases, leaving 3 bases not matched to a gene. This CDR3 has 13 amino acids. DNA of the CDR3: TGTGCCAGTAGGCCACAGGGGAACTATGGCTACACCTTC. Translation gives CASRPQGNYGYTF.

The chain uses TRBV30 and TRBJ1-2; no clear D. Trimming left V 0 bases short and J 8 bases short, with 10 bases between. Germline assignment: CDR1 GTSNPN and CDR2 SVGIG (reference sequence). The CDR3 contains 12 residues. In DNA form, the CDR3 reads TGTGCCTGGAGTGTAGCGGGAGGCGGCTACACCTTC. It codes for CAWSVAGGGYTF. The full variable domain, in which reference TRBV30 and TRBJ1-2 provide the parts outside the CDR3, is SQTIHQWPATLVQPVGSPLSLECTVEGTSNPNLYWYRQAAGRGLQLLFYSVGIGQISSEVPQNLSASRPQDRQFILSSKKLLLSDSGFYLCAWSVAGGGYTFGSGTRLTVV.

The chain is built from TRBV21-1 and TRBJ2-1; no check of the table's D call, TRBD2, against the DNA was made. TRBV21-1 counts as a pseudogene. This CDR3 spans 14 amino acids. CDR3 nucleotide sequence: TGTGCCAGCAGCTTAAATACCGGCTACAATGAGCAGTTCTTC. This encodes CASSLNTGYNEQFF.

The rearrangement links TRBV28 to TRBJ1-4; D may be TRBD1 (5 bases). The CDR3 is made up of 15 amino acids. Germline CDR1 and CDR2: MDHEN and SYDVKM. Between the trimmed V and J ends, which lost 3 bases and 4 bases, there was a span of 12 bases. The DNA of the CDR3 is TGTGCCAGCAGTTTCGCCGGGGCGGGTAATGAAAAACTGTTTTTT. Amino acid sequence: CASSFAGAGNEKLFF.

This clone appeared a single time. The rearrangement joins TRBV2 to TRBJ1-5; 9 bases are a match to TRBD1. Germline V gene sequence: CDR1 SNHLY, CDR2 FYNNEI. Germline trimming cut 6 bases from V and 1 base from J; bases unmatched to any gene: 7. The CDR3 is made up of 16 amino acids. The CDR3, as DNA: TGTGCCAGCAGCGCCCGGACAGGGGCGAGCAATCAGCCCCAGCATTTT. It codes for CASSARTGASNQPQHF.

The CDR3, as DNA: TGTGCCACCAGCGAACTAGCGGGGGACAATGAGCAGTTCTTC. Translating gives CATSELAGDNEQFF. This chain links TRBV15 with TRBJ2-1; 11 bases are shared with TRBD2. Germline-derived CDR1 and CDR2 are LNHNV and YYDKDF (reference sequence). The V gene end was trimmed by 5 bases and the J gene end by 5 bases; junction bases not matched to a gene: 2. The CDR3 loop spans 14 amino acids.

The V and J genes are TRBV5-1 and TRBJ1-2; tentatively, D is TRBD1 (6 bases). Deletions cut 4 bases from V and 6 bases from J, with 16 bases between. The CDR3 has 14 amino acids. CDR1 and CDR2 (germline): SGHRS, YFSETQ. In DNA, the CDR3 is TGCGCCAGCAGCCCGGAAGGGGGACGGGATGGCTACACCTTC. This codes for CASSPEGGRDGYTF.

The rearrangement joins TRBV19 to TRBJ2-7, with 12 bases matching TRBD1. This CDR3 contains 15 residues. V shed 5 bases, J shed 7 bases, and the junction held 9 bases outside the gene matches. Germline V gene data show CDR1 as LNHDA and CDR2 as SQIVND (reference sequence). The DNA for the CDR3 is TGTGCCAGTAGTCCTCTGGGGACAGGGGGCAAAGAGCAGTACTTC. This sequence encodes CASSPLGTGGKEQYF. Combining the CDR3 with reference TRBV19 and TRBJ2-7 gives the whole variable domain DGGITQSPKYLFRKEGQNVTLSCEQNLNHDAMYWYRQDPGQGLRLIYYSQIVNDFQKGDIAEGYSVSREKKESFPLTVTSAQKNPTAFYLCASSPLGTGGKEQYFGPGTRLTVT.

The CDR3 here is CASSLPYGRDTEAFF. DNA of the CDR3: TGTGCCAGCAGCCTTCCCTACGGACGGGACACTGAAGCTTTCTTT. The V call is TRBV5-4, the J call TRBJ1-1, with no clear D. Trimming took off 4 bases at V and 3 bases at J, with 16 bases between the two ends. The CDR3 has 15 residues. CDR1 is SGHNT, CDR2 YYREEE, per germline (reference sequence).

The chain is built from TRBV11-3 and TRBJ2-2; TRBD1 agrees at 7 bases. This CDR3 region has 15 residues. CDR1 is SGHNT and CDR2 is YENEEA in the germline V gene. J was trimmed by 5 bases and V by 4 bases; bases with no gene match: 7. In nucleotides, the CDR3 is TGTGCCAGCAGCTCCAGACAGGGACGAACCGGGGAGCTGTTTTTT. It is translated as CASSSRQGRTGELFF. Based on the CDR3 plus reference TRBV11-3 and TRBJ2-2, the full variable domain is EAGVVQSPRYKIIEKKQPVAFWCNPISGHNTLYWYLQNLGQGPELLIRYENEEAVDDSQLPKDRFSAERLKGVDSTLKIQPAELGDSAVYLCASSSRQGRTGELFFGEGSRLTVL.

The V and J genes are TRBV6-2 or TRBV6-3 and TRBJ1-1; D is undetermined. The CDR3 spans 14 residues. CDR1 is MNHEY, CDR2 SVGEGT, per germline. Trimming cost V 0 bases and J 5 bases, with 10 bases left between them. Here the CDR3 reads CASSYSPHRTEAFF. CDR3 DNA sequence: TGTGCCAGCAGTTACTCACCGCATCGGACTGAAGCTTTCTTT.

V and J are TRBV30 and TRBJ1-2; D is possibly TRBD1 (6 bases). CDR3 length: 14 amino acids. V was trimmed by 3 bases and J by 3 bases, leaving 14 bases between them. Germline V CDR1 and CDR2: GTSNPN, SVGIG (reference sequence). The CDR3 spells CAWRPGVLDYGYTF. In nucleotides, the CDR3 is TGTGCCTGGAGACCAGGGGTTTTGGACTATGGCTACACCTTC. Full variable domain (rest looked up from reference TRBV30 and TRBJ1-2): SQTIHQWPATLVQPVGSPLSLECTVEGTSNPNLYWYRQAAGRGLQLLFYSVGIGQISSEVPQNLSASRPQDRQFILSSKKLLLSDSGFYLCAWRPGVLDYGYTFGSGTRLTVV.

The chain uses TRBV7-2 and TRBJ2-4; 9 nucleotides match TRBD1. This CDR3 region has 14 residues. The germline CDR1 and CDR2 sequences are SGHTA and FQGNSA. After removal of 5 bases from V and 3 bases from J, the junction contained 2 bases not matched to a gene. CDR3 nucleotide sequence: TGTGCCAGCAGCCCGACAGGGGGCAAAAACATTCAGTACTTC. This translates into CASSPTGGKNIQYF.

J is TRBJ1-1 and V is TRBV11-2; D gene ambiguous. Germline V gene data show CDR1 as SGHAT and CDR2 as FQNNGV. The CDR3 sequence is 11 residues long. Trimming cost V 2 bases and J 4 bases, with 2 bases left between them. CDR3 region: CASSLITEAFF. The CDR3 DNA is TGTGCCAGCAGCTTAATCACTGAAGCTTTCTTT.

This clone occurred once. The chain joins TRBV19 to TRBJ1-1; TRBD1 matches 7 bases. The V gene end was trimmed by 1 base and the J gene end by 3 bases; junction bases not matched to a gene: 2. This CDR3 has 14 amino acids. Germline V lookup: CDR1 LNHDA, CDR2 SQIVND (reference sequence). The DNA for the CDR3 is TGTGCCAGTAGTATAGGACAGGGATACACTGAAGCTTTCTTT. Protein sequence: CASSIGQGYTEAFF.

The chain couples TRBV5-1 to TRBJ2-1, with 11 bases fitting TRBD2. J lost 9 bases, V lost 0 bases, and 5 bases had no gene match. The CDR3 spans 15 residues. Germline values: CDR1 SGHRS, CDR2 YFSETQ. The CDR3 nucleotides read TGCGCCAGCAGCTTGGCACTAGCGGGAGCGGCTGAGCAGTTCTTC. Amino acids: CASSLALAGAAEQFF.

The rearrangement uses TRBV2 and TRBJ2-2, with D perhaps TRBD2 (7 bases). The V end was cut by 6 bases, the J end by 6 bases, with 20 bases between. This CDR3 contains 16 residues. CDR1 SNHLY and CDR2 FYNNEI come from the germline V gene. The CDR3 nucleotides read TGTGCCAGCAGCCCAGGGGAGGGAGGGCCCCCCGGGGAGCTGTTTTTT. It translates to CASSPGEGGPPGELFF.

The rearrangement uses TRBV4-1 and TRBJ2-1; 10 bases line up with TRBD1. There are 16 residues in the CDR3. The germline CDR1 and CDR2 sequences are MGHRA and YSYEKL. V lost 0 bases and J lost 6; bases outside the gene matches: 5. CDR3 in DNA: TGCGCCAGCAGCCAAGATGGGACAGGGGTTTTCAATGAGCAGTTCTTC. It is translated as CASSQDGTGVFNEQFF.

The chain recombines TRBV5-1 with TRBJ1-2; the D is unclear. Germline CDR1 is SGHRS and CDR2 is YFSETQ. Trimming shortened V by 0 bases and J by 7 bases, and 10 bases separated the two germline ends. CDR3 length: 13 amino acids. This CDR3 reads CASSLAPGSGYTF. The CDR3 bases are TGCGCCAGCAGCTTGGCCCCCGGGTCTGGCTACACCTTC.

The V call is TRBV7-3, the J call TRBJ2-3; TRBD2 agrees at 7 bases. CDR3 length: 15 amino acids. Germline V gene sequence: CDR1 SGHTA, CDR2 FQGTGA. V lost 6 bases to trimming and J lost 6 bases; unmatched junction nucleotides: 12. CDR3 sequence: CASRKGLAEGDTQYF. The DNA for the CDR3 is TGTGCCAGCAGGAAAGGGCTAGCGGAGGGGGATACGCAGTATTTT.

J is TRBJ2-3 and V is TRBV28, with TRBD2 matching over 9 bases. The ends lost 5 bases at V and 2 bases at J; junction bases unmatched: 8. The germline V gene has CDR1 MDHEN and CDR2 SYDVKM. The CDR3 is 16 residues long. The CDR3 spells CASSAFLAGITDTQYF. DNA for the CDR3: TGTGCCAGCAGTGCGTTCCTAGCGGGGATCACAGATACGCAGTATTTT. The full variable domain, in which reference TRBV28 and TRBJ2-3 provide the parts outside the CDR3, is DVKVTQSSRYLVKRTGEKVFLECVQDMDHENMFWYRQDPGLGLRLIYFSYDVKMKEKGDIPEGYSVSREKKERFSLILESASTNQTSMYLCASSAFLAGITDTQYFGPGTRLTVL.

The rearrangement links TRBV24-1 to TRBJ1-1; D gene unclear. Germline CDR1 is KGHDR and CDR2 is SFDVKD. Trimming took off 2 bases at V and 11 bases at J, with 11 bases between the two ends. This CDR3 comprises 12 residues. The CDR3 here is CATSDSTYRAFF. The CDR3 DNA sequence: TGTGCCACCAGTGATTCAACCTATCGGGCTTTCTTT.

The gene calls are TRBV5-1 and TRBJ1-1, with D uncertain. The germline gives CDR1 SGHRS, CDR2 YFSETQ. V lost 0 bases, J lost 1 base, and 10 bases lay in between. The CDR3 contains 15 residues. Here the CDR3 reads CASSLGEYANTEAFF. The CDR3 coding sequence is TGCGCCAGCAGCTTGGGCGAGTATGCGAACACTGAAGCTTTCTTT.

V and J are TRBV28 and TRBJ1-5; the D gene is possibly TRBD1 (6 bases). Trimming pared 7 bases from V and 2 bases from J, leaving 18 bases between. CDR3 length: 16 amino acids. The germline V gene encodes CDR1 MDHEN and CDR2 SYDVKM. DNA of the CDR3: TGTGCCAGCAAGGGAGGAACAGGGCTCGGCAATCAGCCCCAGCATTTT. It is translated as CASKGGTGLGNQPQHF.

The rearrangement joins TRBV2 to TRBJ2-2, with D possibly being TRBD1 (6 bases). Germline values: CDR1 SNHLY, CDR2 FYNNEI. V lost 9 bases to trimming and J lost 4 bases, with 12 bases between them. The CDR3 consists of 13 residues. CDR3 sequence: CASRTDLTGELFF. The CDR3 DNA reads as TGTGCCAGTCGGACAGATCTCACCGGGGAGCTGTTTTTT.

The CDR3 nucleotides read TGTGCCTTCTGGACGGGCCTCTATGGCTACACCTTC. Translation: CAFWTGLYGYTF. V and J are TRBV30 and TRBJ1-2; no reliable D call. V lost 7 bases, J lost 4 bases, and 13 bases lay in between. This CDR3 comprises 12 residues. CDR1 is GTSNPN and CDR2 is SVGIG in the germline V gene (reference sequence). Looking up the rest from reference TRBV30 and TRBJ1-2 gives the full variable domain: SQTIHQWPATLVQPVGSPLSLECTVEGTSNPNLYWYRQAAGRGLQLLFYSVGIGQISSEVPQNLSASRPQDRQFILSSKKLLLSDSGFYLCAFWTGLYGYTFGSGTRLTVV.

The V gene is TRBV27, the J gene TRBJ2-2; D remains unclear. With 6 bases removed from V and 3 bases from J, the gap between germline ends came to 8 bases. Germline V gives CDR1 MNHEY, CDR2 SMNVEV (reference sequence). CDR3 size: 13 residues. The CDR3, as DNA: TGTGCCAGCAGCGAATACCACACCGGGGAGCTGTTTTTT. This translates into CASSEYHTGELFF.

V and J are TRBV18 and TRBJ1-6; TRBD1 matches at 7 bases. J lost 0 bases, V lost 0 bases, and 5 bases had no gene match. Germline-derived CDR1 and CDR2 are KGHSH and LQKENI. There are 18 residues in the CDR3. The CDR3 DNA follows: TGTGCCAGCTCACCACCCTCAGGGGGACGCTCCTATAATTCACCCCTCCACTTT. Its translation is CASSPPSGGRSYNSPLHF.